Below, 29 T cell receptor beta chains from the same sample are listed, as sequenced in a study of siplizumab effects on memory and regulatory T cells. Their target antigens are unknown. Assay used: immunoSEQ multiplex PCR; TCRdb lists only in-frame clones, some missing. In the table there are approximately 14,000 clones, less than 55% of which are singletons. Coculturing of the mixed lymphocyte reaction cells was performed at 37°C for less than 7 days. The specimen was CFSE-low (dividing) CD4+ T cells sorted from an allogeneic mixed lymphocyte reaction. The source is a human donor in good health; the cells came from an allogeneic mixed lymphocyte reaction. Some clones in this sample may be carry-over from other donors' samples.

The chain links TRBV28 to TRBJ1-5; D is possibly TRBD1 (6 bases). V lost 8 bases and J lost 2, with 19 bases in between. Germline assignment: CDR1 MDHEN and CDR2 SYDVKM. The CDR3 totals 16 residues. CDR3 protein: CASGRFSAGGNQPQHF. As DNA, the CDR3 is TGTGCCAGCGGGCGCTTTTCGGCAGGGGGCAATCAGCCCCAGCATTTT.

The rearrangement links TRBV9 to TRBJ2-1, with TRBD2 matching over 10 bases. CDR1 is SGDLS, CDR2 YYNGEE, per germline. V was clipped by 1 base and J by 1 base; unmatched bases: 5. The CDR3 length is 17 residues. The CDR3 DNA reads TGTGCCAGCAGCGTACTAGCGGGAGCAGGATCCTACAATGAGCAGTTCTTC. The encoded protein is CASSVLAGAGSYNEQFF. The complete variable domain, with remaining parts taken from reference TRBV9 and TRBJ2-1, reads DSGVTQTPKHLITATGQRVTLRCSPRSGDLSVYWYQQSLDQGLQFLIQYYNGEERAKGNILERFSAQQFPDLHSELNLSSLELGDSALYFCASSVLAGAGSYNEQFFGPGTRLTVL.

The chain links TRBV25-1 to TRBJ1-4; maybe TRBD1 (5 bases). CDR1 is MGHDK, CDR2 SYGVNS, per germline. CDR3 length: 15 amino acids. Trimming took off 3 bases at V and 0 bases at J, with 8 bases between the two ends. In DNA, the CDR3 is TGTGCCAGCAGTGACACCAGGGCAACTAATGAAAAACTGTTTTTT. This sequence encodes CASSDTRATNEKLFF.

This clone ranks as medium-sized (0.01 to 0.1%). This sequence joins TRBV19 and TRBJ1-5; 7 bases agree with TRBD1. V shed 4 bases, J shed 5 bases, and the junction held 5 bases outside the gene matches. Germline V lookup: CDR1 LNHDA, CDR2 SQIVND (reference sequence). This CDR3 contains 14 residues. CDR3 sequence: CASSTWQGDQPQHF. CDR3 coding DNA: TGTGCCAGTAGTACGTGGCAGGGGGATCAGCCCCAGCATTTT.

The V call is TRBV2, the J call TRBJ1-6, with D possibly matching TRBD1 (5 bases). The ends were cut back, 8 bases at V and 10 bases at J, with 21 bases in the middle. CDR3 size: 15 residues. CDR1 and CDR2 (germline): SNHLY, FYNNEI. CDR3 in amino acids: CASVGESAGKSPLHF. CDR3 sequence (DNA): TGTGCCAGCGTCGGGGAGTCGGCAGGGAAATCACCCCTCCACTTT.

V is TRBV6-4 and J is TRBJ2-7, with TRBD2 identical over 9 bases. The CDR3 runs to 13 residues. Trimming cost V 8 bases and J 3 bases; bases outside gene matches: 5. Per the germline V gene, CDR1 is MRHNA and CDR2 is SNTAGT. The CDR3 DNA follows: TGTGCCAGCTCCAGTAGCGGGAGCTACGAGCAGTACTTC. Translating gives CASSSSGSYEQYF.

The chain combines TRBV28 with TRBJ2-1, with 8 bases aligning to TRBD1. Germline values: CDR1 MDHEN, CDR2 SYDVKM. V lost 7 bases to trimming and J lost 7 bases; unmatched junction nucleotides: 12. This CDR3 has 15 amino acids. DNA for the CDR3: TGTGCCAGCAAAAACTCAGGGGGCGCCGAGAATGAGCAGTTCTTC. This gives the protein CASKNSGGAENEQFF.

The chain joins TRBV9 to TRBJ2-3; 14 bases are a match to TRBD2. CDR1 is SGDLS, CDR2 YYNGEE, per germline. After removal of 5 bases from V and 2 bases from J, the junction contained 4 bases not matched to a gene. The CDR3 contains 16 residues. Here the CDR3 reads CASSRLAGGNTDTQYF. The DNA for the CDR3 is TGTGCCAGCAGTCGACTAGCGGGGGGGAACACAGATACGCAGTATTTT.

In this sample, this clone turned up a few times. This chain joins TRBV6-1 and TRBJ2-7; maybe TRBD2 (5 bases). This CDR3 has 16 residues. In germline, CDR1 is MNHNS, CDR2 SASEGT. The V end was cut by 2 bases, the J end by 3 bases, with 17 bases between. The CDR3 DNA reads TGTGCCAGCAGTGAAATAAGTGCACTAGTTTTCTACGAGCAGTACTTC. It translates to CASSEISALVFYEQYF.

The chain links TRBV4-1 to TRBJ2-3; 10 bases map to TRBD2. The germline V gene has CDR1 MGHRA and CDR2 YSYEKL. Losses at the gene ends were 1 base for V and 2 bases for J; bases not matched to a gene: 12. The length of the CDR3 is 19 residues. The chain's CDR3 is CASSQVTTSGRGITDTQYF. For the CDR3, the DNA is TGCGCCAGCAGCCAAGTCACAACCAGCGGGAGGGGAATCACAGATACGCAGTATTTT.

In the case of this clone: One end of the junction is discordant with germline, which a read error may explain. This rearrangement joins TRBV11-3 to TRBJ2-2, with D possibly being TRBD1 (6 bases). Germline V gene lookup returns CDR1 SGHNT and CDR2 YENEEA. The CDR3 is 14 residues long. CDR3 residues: CASSSRGNTRELFF. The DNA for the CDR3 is TGTGCCAGCAGCTCTAGGGGGAACACCCGGGAGCTGTTTTTT.

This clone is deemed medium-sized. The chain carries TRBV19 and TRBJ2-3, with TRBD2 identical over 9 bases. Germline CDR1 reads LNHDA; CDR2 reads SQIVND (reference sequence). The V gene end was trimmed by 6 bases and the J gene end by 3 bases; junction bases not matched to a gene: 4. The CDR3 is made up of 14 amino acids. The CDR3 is CASRTSGSTDTQYF. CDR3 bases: TGTGCCAGTAGGACTAGCGGTTCTACAGATACGCAGTATTTT.

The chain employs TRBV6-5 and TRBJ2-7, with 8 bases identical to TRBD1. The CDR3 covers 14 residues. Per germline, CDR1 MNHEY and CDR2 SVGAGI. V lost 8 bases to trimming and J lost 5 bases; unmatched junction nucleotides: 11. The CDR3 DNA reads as TGTGCCAGCCATACTTGGGGACAGGTGGACGAGCAGTACTTC. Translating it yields CASHTWGQVDEQYF.

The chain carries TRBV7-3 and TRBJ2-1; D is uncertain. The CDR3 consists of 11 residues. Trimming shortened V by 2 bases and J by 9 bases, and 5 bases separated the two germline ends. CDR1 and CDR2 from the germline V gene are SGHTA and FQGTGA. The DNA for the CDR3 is TGTGCCAGCAGCTTAGGAAGTGAGCAGTTCTTC. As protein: CASSLGSEQFF.

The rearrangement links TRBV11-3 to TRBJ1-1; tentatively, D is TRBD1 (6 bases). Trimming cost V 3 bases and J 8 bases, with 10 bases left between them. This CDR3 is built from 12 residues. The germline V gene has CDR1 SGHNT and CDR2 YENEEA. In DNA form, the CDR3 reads TGTGCCAGCAGCTTCGGGGGCGGAGAAGCTTTCTTT. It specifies CASSFGGGEAFF.

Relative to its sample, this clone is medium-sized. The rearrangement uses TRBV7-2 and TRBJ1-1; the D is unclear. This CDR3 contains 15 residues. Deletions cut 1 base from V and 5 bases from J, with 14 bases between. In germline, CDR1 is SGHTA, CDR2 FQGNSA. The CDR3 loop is CASSLGSVGSTEAFF. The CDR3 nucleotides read TGTGCCAGCAGCTTAGGTAGCGTGGGCAGTACTGAAGCTTTCTTT. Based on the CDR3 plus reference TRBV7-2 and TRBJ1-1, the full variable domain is GAGVSQSPSNKVTEKGKDVELRCDPISGHTALYWYRQSLGQGLEFLIYFQGNSAPDKSGLPSDRFSAERTGGSVSTLTIQRTQQEDSAVYLCASSLGSVGSTEAFFGQGTRLTVV.

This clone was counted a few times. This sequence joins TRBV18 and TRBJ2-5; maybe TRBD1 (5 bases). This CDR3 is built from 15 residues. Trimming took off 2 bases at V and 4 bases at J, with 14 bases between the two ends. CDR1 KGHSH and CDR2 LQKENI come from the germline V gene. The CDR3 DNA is TGTGCCAGCTCACCAGGTCCGGACAAGGGAGAGACCCAGTACTTC. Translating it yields CASSPGPDKGETQYF.

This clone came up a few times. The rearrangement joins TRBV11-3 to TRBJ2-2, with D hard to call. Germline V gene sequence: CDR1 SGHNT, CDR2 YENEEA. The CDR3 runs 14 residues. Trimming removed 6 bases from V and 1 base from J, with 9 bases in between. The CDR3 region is CASRSAGNTGELFF. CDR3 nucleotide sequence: TGTGCCAGCAGGTCGGCAGGGAACACCGGGGAGCTGTTTTTT.

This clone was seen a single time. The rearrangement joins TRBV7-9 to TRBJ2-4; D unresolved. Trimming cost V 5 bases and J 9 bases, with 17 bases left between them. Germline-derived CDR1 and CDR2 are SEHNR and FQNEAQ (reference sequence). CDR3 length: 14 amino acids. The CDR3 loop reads CASSPRLQSPIQYF. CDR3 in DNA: TGTGCCAGCAGCCCCAGACTTCAAAGCCCCATTCAGTACTTC.

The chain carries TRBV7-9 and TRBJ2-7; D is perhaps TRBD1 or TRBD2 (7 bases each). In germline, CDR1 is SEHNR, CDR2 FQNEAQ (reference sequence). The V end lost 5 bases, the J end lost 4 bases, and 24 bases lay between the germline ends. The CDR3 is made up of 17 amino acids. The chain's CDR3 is CASSPTSGGGGQYEQYF. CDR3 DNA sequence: TGTGCCAGCAGCCCGACCTCAGGGGGGGGAGGCCAATACGAGCAGTACTTC. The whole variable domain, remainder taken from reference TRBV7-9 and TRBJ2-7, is DTGVSQNPRHKITKRGQNVTFRCDPISEHNRLYWYRQTLGQGPEFLTYFQNEAQLEKSRLLSDRFSAERPKGSFSTLEIQRTEQGDSAMYLCASSPTSGGGGQYEQYFGPGTRLTVT.

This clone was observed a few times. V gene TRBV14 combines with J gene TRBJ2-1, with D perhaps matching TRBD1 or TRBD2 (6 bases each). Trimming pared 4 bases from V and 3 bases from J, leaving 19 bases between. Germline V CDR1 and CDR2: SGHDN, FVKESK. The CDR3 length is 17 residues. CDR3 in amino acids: CASSPLSKGGIYNEQFF. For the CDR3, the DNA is TGTGCCAGCAGCCCACTATCAAAGGGGGGAATCTACAATGAGCAGTTCTTC.

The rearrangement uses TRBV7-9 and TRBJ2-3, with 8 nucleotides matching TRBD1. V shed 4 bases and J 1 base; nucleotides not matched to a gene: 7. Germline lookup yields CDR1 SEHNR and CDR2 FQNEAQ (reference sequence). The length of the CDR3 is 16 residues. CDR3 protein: CASSYRGTGRTDTQYF. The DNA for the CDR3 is TGTGCCAGCAGCTATAGGGGGACAGGACGCACAGATACGCAGTATTTT.

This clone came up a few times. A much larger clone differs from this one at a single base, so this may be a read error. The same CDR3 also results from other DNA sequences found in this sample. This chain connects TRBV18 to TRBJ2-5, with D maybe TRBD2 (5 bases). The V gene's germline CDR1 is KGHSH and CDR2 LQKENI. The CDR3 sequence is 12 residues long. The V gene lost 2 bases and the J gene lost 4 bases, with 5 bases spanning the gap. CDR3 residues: CASSPEGETQYF. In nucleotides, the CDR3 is TGTGCCAGCTCACCAGAGGGAGAGACCCAGTACTTC.

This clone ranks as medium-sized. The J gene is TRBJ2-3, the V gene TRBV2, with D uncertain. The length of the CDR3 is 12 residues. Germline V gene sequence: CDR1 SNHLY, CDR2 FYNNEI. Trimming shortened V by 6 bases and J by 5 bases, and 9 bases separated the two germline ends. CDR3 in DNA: TGTGCCAGCAGGGTGGCTAAAGATACGCAGTATTTT. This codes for CASRVAKDTQYF. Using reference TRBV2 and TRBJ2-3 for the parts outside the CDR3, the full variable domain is EPEVTQTPSHQVTQMGQEVILRCVPISNHLYFYWYRQILGQKVEFLVSFYNNEISEKSEIFDDQFSVERPDGSNFTLKIRSTKLEDSAMYFCASRVAKDTQYFGPGTRLTVL.

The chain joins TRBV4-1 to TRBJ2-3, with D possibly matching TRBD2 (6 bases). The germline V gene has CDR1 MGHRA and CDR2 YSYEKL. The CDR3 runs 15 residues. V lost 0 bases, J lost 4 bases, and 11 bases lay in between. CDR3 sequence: CASSQEVGRADTQYF. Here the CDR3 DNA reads TGCGCCAGCAGCCAAGAGGTCGGGAGAGCAGATACGCAGTATTTT.

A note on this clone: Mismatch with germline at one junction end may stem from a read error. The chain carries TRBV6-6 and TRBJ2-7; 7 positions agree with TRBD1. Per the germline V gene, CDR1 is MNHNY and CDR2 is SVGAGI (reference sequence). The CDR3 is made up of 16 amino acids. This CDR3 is CANSSADRVGSNEQYF. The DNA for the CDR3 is TGTGCCAACAGTTCAGCCGACAGGGTAGGTTCCAACGAGCAGTACTTC.

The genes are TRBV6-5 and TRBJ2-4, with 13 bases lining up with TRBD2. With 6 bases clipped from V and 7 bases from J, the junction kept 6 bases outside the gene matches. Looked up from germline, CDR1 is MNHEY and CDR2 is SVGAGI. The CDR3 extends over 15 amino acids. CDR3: CASSRTSGSGNIQYF. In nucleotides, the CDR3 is TGTGCCAGCAGCCGGACTAGCGGGAGTGGCAACATTCAGTACTTC.

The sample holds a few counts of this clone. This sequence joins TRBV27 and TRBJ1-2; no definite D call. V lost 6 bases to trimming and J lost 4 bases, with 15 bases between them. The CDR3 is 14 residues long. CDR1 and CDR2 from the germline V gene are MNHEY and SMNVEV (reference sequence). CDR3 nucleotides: TGTGCCAGCAGGGACGTAGGGTCAGTCTATGGCTACACCTTC. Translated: CASRDVGSVYGYTF.

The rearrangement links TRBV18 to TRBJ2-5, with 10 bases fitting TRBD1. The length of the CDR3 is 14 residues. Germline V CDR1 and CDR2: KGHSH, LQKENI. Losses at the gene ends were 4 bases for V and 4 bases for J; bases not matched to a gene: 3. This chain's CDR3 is CASSLRQGAETQYF. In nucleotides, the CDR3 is TGTGCCAGCTCACTACGACAGGGGGCAGAGACCCAGTACTTC. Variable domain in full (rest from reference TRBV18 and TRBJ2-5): NAGVMQNPRHLVRRRGQEARLRCSPMKGHSHVYWYRQLPEEGLKFMVYLQKENIIDESGMPKERFSAEFPKEGPSILRIQQVVRGDSAAYFCASSLRQGAETQYFGPGTRLLVL.